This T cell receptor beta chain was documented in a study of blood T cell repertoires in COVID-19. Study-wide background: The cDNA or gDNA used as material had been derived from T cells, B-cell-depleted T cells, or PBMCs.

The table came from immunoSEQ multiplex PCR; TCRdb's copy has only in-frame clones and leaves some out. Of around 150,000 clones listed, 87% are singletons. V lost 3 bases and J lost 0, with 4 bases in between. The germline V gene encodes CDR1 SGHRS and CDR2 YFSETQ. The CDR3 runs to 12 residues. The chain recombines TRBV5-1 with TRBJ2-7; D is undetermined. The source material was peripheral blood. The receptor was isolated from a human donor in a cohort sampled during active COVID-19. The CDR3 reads CASSSNSYEQYF. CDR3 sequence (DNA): TGCGCCAGCAGCTCCAACTCCTACGAGCAGTACTTC.